This is a list of T cell receptor beta chains from one sample in a study of CD8 T cells in Susac syndrome. MiXCR, run by TCRdb on the immunoSEQ multiplex PCR reads, gives a single entry per CDR3 protein. The sample records about 160,000 distinct CDR3 sequences, around 90% being singletons. Sequences were obtained from CD4+ T cells from PBMCs. Every receptor here comes from a human donor in good health. Each CDR3 is given with its conserved first and last residue. Fields, in order: CDR3 protein, D gene, V gene. A D gene is named only where the DNA matches it firmly.

CDR3aa: CASTPGSGSTGELFF; d_gene: -; v_gene: TRBV5-1
CDR3aa: CAWTPRGPSNEKLFF; d_gene: -; v_gene: TRBV30
CDR3aa: CASRPHPQGGGEKLFF; d_gene: -; v_gene: TRBV5-1
CDR3aa: CASSYQGGASYNEQFF; d_gene: -; v_gene: TRBV7-9
CDR3aa: CASSPTDGRYEQYF; d_gene: -; v_gene: TRBV3-1
CDR3aa: CASSRAGGYGYTF; d_gene: TRBD1; v_gene: TRBV6-4
CDR3aa: CASSLDRGNTIYF; d_gene: TRBD1; v_gene: TRBV7-2
CDR3aa: CAIARQGVGYGYTF; d_gene: TRBD1; v_gene: TRBV10-3
CDR3aa: CASSLAGGSANTEAFF; d_gene: TRBD1; v_gene: TRBV5-1
CDR3aa: CASRDLVIPTGEKLFF; d_gene: -; v_gene: TRBV25-1
CDR3aa: CATSSQDRKNEQFF; d_gene: -; v_gene: TRBV15
CDR3aa: CASSQGGAGNNSPLHF; d_gene: -; v_gene: TRBV3-1
CDR3aa: CASSVGQGDTQYF; d_gene: TRBD1; v_gene: TRBV12-3/TRBV12-4
CDR3aa: CASSPSTAQGQYF; d_gene: -; v_gene: TRBV19
CDR3aa: CASSGGTSGRNEQFF; d_gene: TRBD2; v_gene: TRBV18
CDR3aa: CASSLGGTSGSYEQYF; d_gene: TRBD2; v_gene: TRBV28
CDR3aa: CASSPLAGTEAFF; d_gene: -; v_gene: TRBV18
CDR3aa: CASSLAGTTNYEQYF; d_gene: TRBD2; v_gene: TRBV28